What follows are 25 T cell receptor beta chains derived from one specimen sequenced in a study of control samples from healthy donors and cancer patients. Repertoires were generated with immunoSEQ multiplex PCR, while TCRdb's copy carries only in-frame clones and drops some. The sample holds about 78,000 clones, 85% to 90% seen once. The material sequenced was blood. The receptors come from a woman aged 55 to 70 in good health.

This clone was counted a single time. The chain recombines TRBV3-1 (or the pseudogene TRBV3-2) with TRBJ2-3; D call uncertain. CDR3 length equals 15 residues. Between the trimmed V and J ends, which lost 0 bases and 7 bases, there was a span of 14 bases. Germline CDR1 and CDR2: LGHDT and YNNKEL (reference sequence). DNA of the CDR3: TGTGCCAGCAGCCAAGATCACGACTCGGCAAATACGCAGTATTTT. Amino acids: CASSQDHDSANTQYF.

The CDR3 DNA reads TGTGCCAGCAGTGGGGTTGGCCGGGCTTCACCCCTCCACTTT. The encoded protein is CASSGVGRASPLHF. The chain employs TRBV25-1 and TRBJ1-6; D not certain. CDR3 size: 14 residues. Germline CDR1 MGHDK, CDR2 SYGVNS. Trimming pared 4 bases from V and 9 bases from J, leaving 13 bases between.

The chain combines TRBV2 with TRBJ2-4; weak D call: TRBD2 (5 bases). Trimming stripped 5 bases from V and 10 bases from J, with 15 bases between. Germline values: CDR1 SNHLY, CDR2 FYNNEI. This CDR3 has 13 residues. CDR3 sequence: CASSLDGNLIQYF. The CDR3 DNA follows: TGTGCCAGCAGTCTTGACGGGAACTTGATTCAGTACTTC.

This clone showed up just once. CDR3 coding DNA: TGTGCCAGCAGCCAAACAGGGGATAGCAATCAGCCCCAGCATTTT. Protein product: CASSQTGDSNQPQHF. The chain has TRBV7-9 and TRBJ1-5; TRBD1 agrees at 7 bases. CDR1 is SEHNR and CDR2 is FQNEAQ in the germline V gene (reference sequence). This CDR3 has 15 residues. Germline trimming cut 5 bases from V and 0 bases from J; bases unmatched to any gene: 4.

The chain employs TRBV6-5 and TRBJ1-5; D perhaps matches TRBD1 (6 bases). The CDR3 runs to 14 residues. Deletions cut 5 bases from V and 6 bases from J, with 14 bases between. CDR1 MNHEY and CDR2 SVGAGI come from the germline V gene. The CDR3 loop reads CASSPEGGVQPQHF. The CDR3 DNA sequence: TGTGCCAGCAGTCCGGAGGGGGGCGTTCAGCCCCAGCATTTT.

The V and J genes are TRBV5-5 and TRBJ2-7, with 12 nucleotides matching TRBD1. Looked up from germline, CDR1 is SGHKS and CDR2 is YYEKEE (reference sequence). The CDR3 is 14 amino acids. V shed 4 bases and J 7 bases; nucleotides not matched to a gene: 6. This CDR3 reads CASSPGQGAKEQYF. CDR3 bases: TGTGCCAGCAGCCCGGGACAGGGGGCTAAGGAGCAGTACTTC.

The rearrangement joins TRBV7-2 to TRBJ2-1, with 7 bases that match TRBD2. The CDR3 sequence is 15 residues long. Germline trimming cut 8 bases from V and 7 bases from J; bases unmatched to any gene: 14. The germline V gene has CDR1 SGHTA and CDR2 FQGNSA. The CDR3 nucleotides read TGTGCCAGCGTGGACGGGGGTGCGGGAGTTAATGAGCAGTTCTTC. Translating gives CASVDGGAGVNEQFF. Complete variable domain (other parts from reference TRBV7-2 and TRBJ2-1): GAGVSQSPSNKVTEKGKDVELRCDPISGHTALYWYRQSLGQGLEFLIYFQGNSAPDKSGLPSDRFSAERTGGSVSTLTIQRTQQEDSAVYLCASVDGGAGVNEQFFGPGTRLTVL.

The CDR3 is CASSQTDSNQPQHF. Here the CDR3 DNA reads TGTGCCAGCAGCCAGACGGATAGCAATCAGCCCCAGCATTTT. The rearrangement uses TRBV7-8 and TRBJ1-5; D gene unclear. Between the trimmed V and J ends, which lost 5 bases and 0 bases, there was a span of 8 bases. Germline values: CDR1 SGHVS, CDR2 FQNEAQ. The CDR3 extends over 14 amino acids.

The CDR3 DNA sequence: TGTGCCTGGACTCAACAGGGGGCCTATGCTAACACAGATACGCAGTATTTT. Translating gives CAWTQQGAYANTDTQYF. This sequence joins TRBV30 and TRBJ2-3, with 9 bases that match TRBD1. CDR3 length: 17 amino acids. V dropped 4 bases and J dropped 2; count of bases not matched to a gene: 13. Germline lookup yields CDR1 GTSNPN and CDR2 SVGIG (reference sequence).

The chain uses TRBV2 and TRBJ2-7; 9 bases fit TRBD1. The CDR3 runs 14 residues. V shed 4 bases, J shed 7 bases, and the junction held 8 bases outside the gene matches. The germline V gene encodes CDR1 SNHLY and CDR2 FYNNEI. In DNA form, the CDR3 reads TGTGCCAGCAGTGGGGGACAGGGCTGGGGAGAGCAGTACTTC. Translating it yields CASSGGQGWGEQYF.

The V call is TRBV11-3, the J call TRBJ2-5, with 8 nucleotides matching TRBD1. Trimming removed 1 base from V and 4 bases from J; junction bases left unmatched: 5. The CDR3 runs 15 residues. The germline V gene has CDR1 SGHNT and CDR2 YENEEA. This CDR3 reads CASSLAGRGPETQYF. The CDR3 nucleotides are TGTGCCAGCAGCTTAGCGGGCAGGGGGCCAGAGACCCAGTACTTC. Complete variable domain (other parts from reference TRBV11-3 and TRBJ2-5): EAGVVQSPRYKIIEKKQPVAFWCNPISGHNTLYWYLQNLGQGPELLIRYENEEAVDDSQLPKDRFSAERLKGVDSTLKIQPAELGDSAVYLCASSLAGRGPETQYFGPGTRLLVL.

A few counts support this clone. The V gene is TRBV5-1, the J gene TRBJ1-5; D is ambiguous. Per the germline V gene, CDR1 is SGHRS and CDR2 is YFSETQ. V dropped 1 base and J dropped 5 bases, with 13 bases sitting between them. The CDR3 sequence is 15 residues long. The CDR3 here is CASSLFPGGDQPQHF. CDR3 DNA sequence: TGCGCCAGCAGCTTGTTCCCCGGCGGGGATCAGCCCCAGCATTTT.

The chain recombines TRBV28 with TRBJ2-6, with D possibly being TRBD1 (5 bases). V dropped 5 bases and J dropped 2 bases, with 10 bases sitting between them. Germline CDR1 and CDR2: MDHEN and SYDVKM. This CDR3 spans 15 amino acids. The CDR3 loop reads CASSGAQTGANVLTF. The CDR3 DNA reads as TGTGCCAGCAGTGGGGCGCAAACTGGGGCCAACGTCCTGACTTTC. The full variable domain, rest sourced from reference TRBV28 and TRBJ2-6, is DVKVTQSSRYLVKRTGEKVFLECVQDMDHENMFWYRQDPGLGLRLIYFSYDVKMKEKGDIPEGYSVSREKKERFSLILESASTNQTSMYLCASSGAQTGANVLTFGAGSRLTVL.

The V and J genes are TRBV5-1 and TRBJ2-1; the D is unclear. Germline lookup yields CDR1 SGHRS and CDR2 YFSETQ. The CDR3 consists of 13 residues. Trimming left V 0 bases short and J 10 bases short, with 11 bases between. The CDR3 loop is CASSLDRVGEQFF. CDR3 sequence (DNA): TGCGCCAGCAGCTTGGATAGGGTCGGGGAGCAGTTCTTC.

This clone has just a few counts. V is TRBV5-1 and J is TRBJ1-2; D unclear. Trimming removed 2 bases from V and 6 bases from J, with 14 bases in between. The CDR3 length is 14 residues. The germline V gene encodes CDR1 SGHRS and CDR2 YFSETQ. In nucleotides, the CDR3 is TGCGCCAGCAGCTTTCCAGGCGGAGGAGATGGCTACACCTTC. Translated, it gives CASSFPGGGDGYTF.

This clone appeared a few times. The gene calls are TRBV11-3 and TRBJ2-7, with 7 bases that match TRBD1. Per germline, CDR1 SGHNT and CDR2 YENEEA. The CDR3 is 18 residues long. J lost 2 bases, V lost 0 bases, and 13 bases had no gene match. This chain's CDR3 is CASSLDQYEMTGPYEQYF. The CDR3 DNA reads as TGTGCCAGCAGCTTAGATCAGTACGAGATGACAGGGCCCTACGAGCAGTACTTC.

This clone was found a few times. The V call is TRBV14, the J call TRBJ1-1; D is undetermined. CDR1 and CDR2 (germline): SGHDN, FVKESK. V dropped 3 bases and J dropped 1 base, with 6 bases sitting between them. The CDR3 extends over 13 amino acids. The CDR3 DNA is TGTGCCAGCAGCCATGTGGAGAACACTGAAGCTTTCTTT. Translation: CASSHVENTEAFF.

This clone was detected once. The chain has TRBV6-9 and TRBJ1-2, with D unclear. The CDR3 is 12 amino acids. Germline CDR1 reads MNHGY; CDR2 reads SVAAGI. V was shortened by 6 bases and J by 3 bases, with 8 bases between the two germline ends. This CDR3 reads CASRGIYYGYTF. CDR3 in DNA: TGTGCCAGCAGGGGGATCTACTATGGCTACACCTTC.

V usage is TRBV7-9 and J usage is TRBJ1-3; D is perhaps TRBD1 (5 bases). V lost 3 bases, J lost 1 base, and 13 bases lay in between. From germline, CDR1 is SEHNR and CDR2 FQNEAQ (reference sequence). The CDR3 loop spans 16 amino acids. CDR3 sequence reads: CASSFDSQGSGNTIYF. CDR3 sequence (DNA): TGTGCCAGCAGCTTCGACAGTCAGGGATCTGGAAACACCATATATTTT.

The rearrangement joins TRBV5-6 to TRBJ2-6; 10 bases map to TRBD1. The trim removed 7 bases at V and 2 bases at J, leaving 0 bases unmatched. The length of the CDR3 is 14 residues. Looked up from germline, CDR1 is SGHDT and CDR2 is YYEEEE. The CDR3 DNA is TGTGCCAGCGGACAGGGGGCTGGGGCCAACGTCCTGACTTTC. Translated: CASGQGAGANVLTF.

This chain uses TRBV11-3 with TRBJ2-3, with TRBD2 matching 9 bases. V dropped 5 bases and J dropped 1; count of bases not matched to a gene: 10. The CDR3 covers 17 residues. CDR1 is SGHNT and CDR2 is YENEEA in the germline V gene. The CDR3 DNA reads as TGTGCCAGCAGCCCCGGACTAGCGCGGGGAGGCACAGATACGCAGTATTTT. It is translated as CASSPGLARGGTDTQYF. Full variable domain (missing parts from reference TRBV11-3 and TRBJ2-3): EAGVVQSPRYKIIEKKQPVAFWCNPISGHNTLYWYLQNLGQGPELLIRYENEEAVDDSQLPKDRFSAERLKGVDSTLKIQPAELGDSAVYLCASSPGLARGGTDTQYFGPGTRLTVL.

The J gene is TRBJ2-3, the V gene TRBV14; D may be TRBD2 (7 bases). CDR1 and CDR2 from the germline V gene are SGHDN and FVKESK. V dropped 4 bases and J dropped 1 base, with 15 bases sitting between them. There are 16 residues in the CDR3. The CDR3 DNA reads TGTGCCAGCAGCCCTATAGGAGGGGGGGGCACAGATACGCAGTATTTT. Its protein is CASSPIGGGGTDTQYF. Supplemented by reference TRBV14 and TRBJ2-3, the full variable domain reads EAGVTQFPSHSVIEKGQTVTLRCDPISGHDNLYWYRRVMGKEIKFLLHFVKESKQDESGMPNNRFLAERTGGTYSTLKVQPAELEDSGVYFCASSPIGGGGTDTQYFGPGTRLTVL.

DNA for the CDR3: TGTGCCAGCAGTCCTAGACAGGGGCGATACTCCTACAATGAGCAGTTCTTC. This encodes CASSPRQGRYSYNEQFF. This chain links TRBV28 with TRBJ2-1; TRBD1 aligns across 8 bases. The CDR3 consists of 17 residues. V trimming: 5 bases; J trimming: 0 bases; junction bases outside the gene matches: 9. Per the germline V gene, CDR1 is MDHEN and CDR2 is SYDVKM.

The V call is TRBV18, the J call TRBJ2-5; D perhaps matches TRBD2 (5 bases). Germline loops: CDR1 KGHSH, CDR2 LQKENI. With 2 bases removed from V and 3 bases from J, the gap between germline ends came to 19 bases. The CDR3 spans 17 residues. The DNA of the CDR3 is TGTGCCAGCTCACCATATGTCGCCAGCGTCGGGAAAGAGACCCAGTACTTC. This sequence encodes CASSPYVASVGKETQYF.

The genes are TRBV7-2 and TRBJ2-1; tentatively, D is TRBD1 (5 bases). Germline V lookup: CDR1 SGHTA, CDR2 FQGNSA. Trimming took off 5 bases at V and 7 bases at J, with 12 bases between the two ends. There are 13 residues in the CDR3. CDR3 in amino acids: CASSIRATNEQFF. The CDR3 DNA is TGTGCCAGCAGCATCAGGGCTACAAATGAGCAGTTCTTC.